The rows below give T cell receptor beta chains drawn from one sample of a study of blood T cell repertoires in COVID-19. TCRdb's copy holds only in-frame clones and misses some; the assay was immunoSEQ multiplex PCR. The repertoire holds some 160,000 clones, with about four fifths as singletons. The sample consisted of peripheral blood. All receptors derive from a man between 65 and 85 years old with active or convalescent COVID-19. Each CDR3 is given with its conserved first and last residue. A D gene is named only where the DNA matches it firmly. Only some rows state a clone size, as once, few, many or a class for expanded clones.

TRBV3-1/TRBV3-2	-	TRBJ2-5	-	TGTGCCAGCAGTCATACGGCGGCTAGTGAGACCCAGTACTTC	CASSHTAASETQYF
TRBV6-4	-	TRBJ2-2	TRBD2	TGTGCCAGCAGTGGAACTAGCGGGAGTTCCGGGGAGCTGTTTTTT	CASSGTSGSSGELFF
TRBV6-2/TRBV6-3	once	TRBJ1-1	-	TGTGCCAGCAGTTACTTCAATTCGTGGAGAAACACTGAAGCTTTCTTT	CASSYFNSWRNTEAFF
TRBV2	-	TRBJ1-2	-	TGTGCCAGCAGTCCCGACAGCTCTTTTAACTATGGCTACACCTTC	CASSPDSSFNYGYTF
TRBV18	once	TRBJ1-1	-	TGTGCCAGCTCAAACGCCTTGTCAAGCAACACTGAAGCTTTCTTT	CASSNALSSNTEAFF
TRBV12-3/TRBV12-4	-	TRBJ1-1	-	TGTGCCAGCAGTTTGGCAGGGGTAACTGAAGCTTTCTTT	CASSLAGVTEAFF
TRBV12-2	-	TRBJ1-1	-	TGTGCAAGTCGCTCCCGGGACAGGGTGAATGTCGCTGAAGCTTTCTTT	CASRSRDRVNVAEAFF
TRBV18	-	TRBJ1-1	-	TGTGCCAGCTCATTACAGGGGAACACTGAAGCTTTCTTT	CASSLQGNTEAFF
TRBV9	-	TRBJ2-3	TRBD2	TGTGCCAGCAGCGGAGGTGCGTCGCTAGCGGGAGGGGCAGATACGCAGTATTTT	CASSGGASLAGGADTQYF
TRBV5-1	-	TRBJ2-7	-	TGCGCCAGCAGCTTGACCTCCGACAGCTACGAGCAGTACTTC	CASSLTSDSYEQYF
TRBV15	-	TRBJ2-7	-	TGTGCCACCAGCAGAGATCGCCGGGACGAGCAGTACTTC	CATSRDRRDEQYF
TRBV24-1	-	TRBJ2-7	TRBD2	TGTGCCACCAGTGATTCGCGGGGGGAAGTTGGGCAGCAGTACTTC	CATSDSRGEVGQQYF
TRBV7-9	-	TRBJ1-4	-	TGTGCCAGCAGCCCCGGGACAACTAATGAAAAACTGTTTTTT	CASSPGTTNEKLFF
TRBV9	-	TRBJ1-4	-	TGTGCCAGCAGCGTAGGATTAGGGGGTAATGAAAAACTGTTTTTT	CASSVGLGGNEKLFF
TRBV4-1	medium-sized	TRBJ2-7	TRBD2	TGCGCCAGCAGCCAAGATATGTCCGGGGGGGAGCAGTACTTC	CASSQDMSGGEQYF
TRBV29-1	-	TRBJ1-1	-	TGCAGCGTTCAGGGTGAAGCTGAAGCTTTCTTT	CSVQGEAEAFF
TRBV2	few	TRBJ1-5	-	TGTGCCAGCAGAATTGGTCAGGCAAGAAATCAGCCCCAGCATTTT	CASRIGQARNQPQHF
TRBV14	-	TRBJ2-1	TRBD2	TGTGCCAGCAGCCAAGATGGACTAGCGGGTTTTCGACCCTTAGGACCGATCTACAATGAGCAGTTCTTC	CASSQDGLAGFRPLGPIYNEQFF
TRBV10-3	-	TRBJ2-3	-	TGTGCCATCAGTGACGGACTCTATACGCAGTATTTT	CAISDGLYTQYF
TRBV18	-	TRBJ1-1	-	TGTGCCAGCTCACCACCGATGATGTGGCAGTACACTGAAGCTTTCTTT	CASSPPMMWQYTEAFF
TRBV5-4	-	TRBJ1-2	TRBD1	TGTGCCAGCAGCCGGGACAGGGCGTTTGGCTACACCTTC	CASSRDRAFGYTF
TRBV27	-	TRBJ1-5	-	TGTGCCAGCAGTTTAAATACTCGTCAGCCCCAGCATTTT	CASSLNTRQPQHF
TRBV21-1	-	TRBJ1-3	-	TGTGCCAGCAGGACACCTAACTCTGGAAACACCATATATTTT	CASRTPNSGNTIYF